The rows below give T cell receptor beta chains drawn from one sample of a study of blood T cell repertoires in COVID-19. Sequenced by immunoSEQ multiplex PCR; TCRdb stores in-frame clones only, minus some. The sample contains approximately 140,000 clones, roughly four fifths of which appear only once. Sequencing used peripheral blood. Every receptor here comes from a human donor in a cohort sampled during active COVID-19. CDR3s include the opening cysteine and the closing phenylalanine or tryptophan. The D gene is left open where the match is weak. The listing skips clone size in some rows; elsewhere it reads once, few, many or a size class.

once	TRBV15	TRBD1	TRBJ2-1	CATRGLDRGTYNEQFF	TGTGCCACCAGAGGCTTGGACAGGGGAACGTACAATGAGCAGTTCTTC
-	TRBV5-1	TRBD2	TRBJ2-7	CASSLRGGYYEQYF	TGCGCCAGCAGCTTGCGGGGGGGCTACTACGAGCAGTACTTC
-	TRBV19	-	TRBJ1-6	CASRAEGYNSPLHF	TGTGCCAGTAGGGCCGAGGGCTATAATTCACCCCTCCACTTT
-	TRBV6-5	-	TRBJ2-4	CASSDRGVGRNIQYF	TGTGCCAGCAGCGACAGAGGGGTTGGGAGGAACATTCAGTACTTC
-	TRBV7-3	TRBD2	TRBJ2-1	CASSETPGLAGLMSYNEQFF	TGTGCCAGCAGCGAAACCCCGGGACTAGCGGGGTTAATGTCCTACAATGAGCAGTTCTTC
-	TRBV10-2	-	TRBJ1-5	CATRENNQPQHF	TGCGCCACAAGAGAGAACAATCAGCCCCAGCATTTT
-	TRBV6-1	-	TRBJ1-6	CASSEATYNSPLHF	TGTGCCAGCAGTGAGGCAACCTATAATTCACCCCTCCACTTT
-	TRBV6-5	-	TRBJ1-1	CASNEAGRTEAFF	TGTGCCAGCAACGAGGCAGGGCGGACTGAAGCTTTCTTT
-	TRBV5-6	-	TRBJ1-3	CASSLPGNTIYF	TGTGCCAGCAGCCTTCCTGGAAACACCATATATTTT
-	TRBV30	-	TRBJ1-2	CAWIGSPALYGYTF	TGTGCCTGGATAGGTAGCCCGGCCCTTTATGGCTACACCTTC
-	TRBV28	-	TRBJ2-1	CASEAAQGNEQFF	TGTGCCAGCGAAGCAGCACAGGGCAATGAGCAGTTCTTC
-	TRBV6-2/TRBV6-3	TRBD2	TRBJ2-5	CASSYSAGGGETQYF	TGTGCCAGCAGTTACTCCGCGGGGGGAGGGGAGACCCAGTACTTC
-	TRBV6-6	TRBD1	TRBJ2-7	CASIGQGSYEQYF	TGTGCCAGCATAGGACAGGGGTCTTACGAGCAGTACTTC
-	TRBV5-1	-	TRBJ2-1	CASSPEGQIYNEQFF	TGCGCCAGCAGCCCCGAGGGACAAATATACAATGAGCAGTTCTTC
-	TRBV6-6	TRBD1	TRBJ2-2	CASSPGQGGLANTGELFF	TGTGCCAGCAGTCCAGGACAGGGGGGACTAGCGAACACCGGGGAGCTGTTTTTT
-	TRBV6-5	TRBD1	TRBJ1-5	CASKPGQGARQPQHF	TGTGCCAGCAAGCCGGGACAGGGGGCGAGGCAGCCCCAGCATTTT
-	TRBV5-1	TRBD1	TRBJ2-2	CASSEGDSTGELFF	TGCGCCAGCAGCGAGGGGGACAGCACCGGGGAGCTGTTTTTT
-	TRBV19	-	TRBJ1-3	CASSMATNHAGNTIYF	TGTGCCAGTAGTATGGCCACCAACCACGCTGGAAACACCATATATTTT
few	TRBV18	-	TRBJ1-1	CASSPRRSGSHTEAFF	TGTGCCAGCTCACCAAGGAGATCGGGATCCCACACTGAAGCTTTCTTT
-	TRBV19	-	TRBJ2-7	CASSLQSWSSYEQYF	TGTGCCAGTAGCCTTCAAAGTTGGAGCTCCTACGAGCAGTACTTC
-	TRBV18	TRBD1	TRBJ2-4	CASSYDRVNENIQYF	TGTGCCAGCTCGTATGACAGGGTTAATGAAAACATTCAGTACTTC
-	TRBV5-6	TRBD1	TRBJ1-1	CASSTTGGEAFF	TGTGCCAGCAGCACGACAGGGGGTGAAGCTTTCTTT